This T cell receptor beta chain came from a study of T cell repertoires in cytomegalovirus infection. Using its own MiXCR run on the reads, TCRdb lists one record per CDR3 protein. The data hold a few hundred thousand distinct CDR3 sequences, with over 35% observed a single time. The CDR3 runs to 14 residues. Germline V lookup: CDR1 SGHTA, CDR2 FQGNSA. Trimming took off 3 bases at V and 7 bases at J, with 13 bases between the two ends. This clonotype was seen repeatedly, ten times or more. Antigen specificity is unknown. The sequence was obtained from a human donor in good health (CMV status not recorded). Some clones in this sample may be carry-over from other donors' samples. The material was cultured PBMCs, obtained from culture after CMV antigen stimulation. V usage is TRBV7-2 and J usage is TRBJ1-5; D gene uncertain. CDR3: CASSFQTGGQPQHF. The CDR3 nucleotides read TGTGCCAGCAGCTTTCAAACCGGCGGACAGCCCCAGCATTTT. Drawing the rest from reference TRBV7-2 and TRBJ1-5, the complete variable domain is GAGVSQSPSNKVTEKGKDVELRCDPISGHTALYWYRQSLGQGLEFLIYFQGNSAPDKSGLPSDRFSAERTGGSVSTLTIQRTQQEDSAVYLCASSFQTGGQPQHFGDGTRLSIL.